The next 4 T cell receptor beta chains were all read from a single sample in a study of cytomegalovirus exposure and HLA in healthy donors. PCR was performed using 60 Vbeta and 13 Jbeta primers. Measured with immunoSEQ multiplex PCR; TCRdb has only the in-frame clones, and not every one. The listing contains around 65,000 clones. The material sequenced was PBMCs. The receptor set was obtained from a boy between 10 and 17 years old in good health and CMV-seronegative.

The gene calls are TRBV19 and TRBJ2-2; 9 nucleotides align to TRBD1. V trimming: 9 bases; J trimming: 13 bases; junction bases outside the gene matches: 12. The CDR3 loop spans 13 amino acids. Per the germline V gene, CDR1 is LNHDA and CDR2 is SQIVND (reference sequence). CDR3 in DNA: TGTGCCAGCGGGACAGGGACAACGAGAGGGCTGTTTTTT. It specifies CASGTGTTRGLFF.

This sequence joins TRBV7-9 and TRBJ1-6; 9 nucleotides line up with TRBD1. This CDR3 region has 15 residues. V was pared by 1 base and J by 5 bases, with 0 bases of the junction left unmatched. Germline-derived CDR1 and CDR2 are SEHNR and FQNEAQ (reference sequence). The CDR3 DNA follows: TGTGCCAGCAGCTTAGGGACAGGGGATAATTCACCCCTCCACTTT. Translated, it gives CASSLGTGDNSPLHF.

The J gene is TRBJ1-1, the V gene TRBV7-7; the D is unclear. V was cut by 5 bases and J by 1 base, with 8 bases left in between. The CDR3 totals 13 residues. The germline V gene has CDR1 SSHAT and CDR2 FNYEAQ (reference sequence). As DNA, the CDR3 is TGTGCCAGCAGCCGCGACACGAACACTGAAGCTTTCTTT. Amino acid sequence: CASSRDTNTEAFF.

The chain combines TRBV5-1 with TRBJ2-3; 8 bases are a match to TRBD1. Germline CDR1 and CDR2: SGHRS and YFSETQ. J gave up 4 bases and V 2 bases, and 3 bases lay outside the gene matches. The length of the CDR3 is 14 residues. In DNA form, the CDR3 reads TGCGCCAGCAGCTTTGAACAGGGGGCAGATACGCAGTATTTT. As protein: CASSFEQGADTQYF.